Given below is one T cell receptor (beta chain) in context. Germline lookup yields CDR1 SGHRS and CDR2 YFSETQ. The CDR3 spans 16 residues. V lost 6 bases, J lost 4 bases, and 10 bases stayed unmatched. This specimen belongs to a study of radiation and T cells in renal cell carcinoma. The time point: baseline pretreatment blood. Documented treatment: 15 Gy SBRT to primary tumor, nephrectomy 4 weeks later. The patient's renal cell carcinoma had clear cell pathology. Here immunoSEQ multiplex PCR was the method, and the copy in TCRdb shows in-frame clones only, minus some. The table lists about 50,000 clones, 65% to 90% of them singletons, with 30% to 35% in the top ten.

The sample was blood, taken from a patient whose treatment included radiotherapy and nephrectomy. The chain employs TRBV5-1 and TRBJ1-1; 12 bases align to TRBD1. The sequence was collected from a woman in her sixties or seventies with renal cell carcinoma. The CDR3 DNA is TGCGCCAGCACCCCGGGGGACAGGGGGCGTAGCACTGAAGCTTTCTTT. Protein product: CASTPGDRGRSTEAFF.